This T cell receptor beta chain appears in the sequencing data of a study of shared clonotypes between healthy human individuals. Here immunoSEQ multiplex PCR was the method, and the copy in TCRdb shows in-frame clones only, minus some. The sample has a few million clones; just over 90% are singletons. Subsets obtained from CD4+ cells comprised CD45RA+ naive and CD45RA-negative memory cells. This TCR was sampled from a man between 18 and 29 years old in good health. Some clones in this sample may be carry-over from other donors' samples. The sample consisted of naive CD4+ T cells from PBMCs. Described subset: CD45RA+ positively selected.

Here the CDR3 DNA reads TGCGCCAGCAGCGATTGGACAGGGAACTACGAGCAGTACTTC. Its protein product is CASSDWTGNYEQYF. J is TRBJ2-7 and V is TRBV10-2; the match to TRBD1 covers 8 bases. Germline V gene data show CDR1 as WSHSY and CDR2 as SAAADI. Losses at the gene ends were 6 bases for V and 3 bases for J; bases not matched to a gene: 7. The CDR3 contains 14 residues.